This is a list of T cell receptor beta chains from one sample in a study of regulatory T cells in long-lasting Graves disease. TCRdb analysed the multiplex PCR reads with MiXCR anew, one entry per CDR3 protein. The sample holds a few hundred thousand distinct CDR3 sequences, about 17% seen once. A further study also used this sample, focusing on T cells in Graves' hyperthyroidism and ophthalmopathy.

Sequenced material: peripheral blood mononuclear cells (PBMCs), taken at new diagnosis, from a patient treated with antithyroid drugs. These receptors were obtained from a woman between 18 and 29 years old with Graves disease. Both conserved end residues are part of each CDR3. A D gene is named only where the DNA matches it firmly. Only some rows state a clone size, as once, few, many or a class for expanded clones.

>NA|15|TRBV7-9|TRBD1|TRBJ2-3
CASSILTGHTDTQYF
TGTGCCAGCAGCATTCTGACAGGGCACACAGATACGCAGTATTTT
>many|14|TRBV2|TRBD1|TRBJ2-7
CASSDDRGGDEQYF
TGTGCCAGCAGTGATGACAGGGGAGGTGACGAGCAGTACTTC
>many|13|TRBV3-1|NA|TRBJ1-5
CASSQGRLQPQHF
TGTGCCAGCAGCCAAGGACGGTTACAGCCCCAGCATTTT
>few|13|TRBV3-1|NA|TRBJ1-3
CASGHDSGNTIYF
TGTGCCAGCGGACACGACTCTGGAAACACCATATATTTT
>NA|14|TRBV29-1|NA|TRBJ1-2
CSVEAAGRHYGYTF
TGCAGCGTTGAAGCTGCGGGGCGCCACTATGGCTACACCTTC
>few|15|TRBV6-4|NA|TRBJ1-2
CASRPLPGAGYGYTF
TGTGCCAGCAGGCCTTTACCTGGGGCGGGTTATGGCTACACCTTC
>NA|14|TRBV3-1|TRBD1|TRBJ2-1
CASSRQGFRSEQFF
TGTGCCAGCAGCCGACAGGGCTTTAGGAGTGAGCAGTTCTTC
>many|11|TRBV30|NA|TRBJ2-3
CASAPTDTQYF
TGTGCCTCGGCCCCCACAGATACGCAGTATTTT
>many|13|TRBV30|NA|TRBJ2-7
CAWSVDGAVEQYF
TGTGCCTGGAGTGTTGACGGGGCGGTCGAGCAGTACTTC
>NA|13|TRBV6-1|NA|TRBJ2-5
CASMRDSQETQYF
TGTGCCAGCATGCGGGACAGCCAAGAGACCCAGTACTTC
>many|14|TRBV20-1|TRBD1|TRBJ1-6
CSAHRQGLDSPLHF
TGCAGTGCTCACCGACAGGGGTTGGATTCACCCCTCCACTTT
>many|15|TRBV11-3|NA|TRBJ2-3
CASSPGGSLTDTQYF
TGTGCCAGCAGCCCTGGGGGGTCTCTCACAGATACGCAGTATTTT
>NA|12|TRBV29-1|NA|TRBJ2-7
CSVAPGVEEQYF
TGCAGCGTTGCCCCCGGGGTTGAAGAGCAGTACTTC
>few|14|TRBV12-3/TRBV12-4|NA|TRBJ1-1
CASSSGTVDTEAFF
TGTGCCAGCAGTTCGGGGACGGTGGACACTGAAGCTTTCTTT
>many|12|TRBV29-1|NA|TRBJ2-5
CSVDQNGETQYF
TGCAGCGTTGACCAAAACGGGGAGACCCAGTACTTC
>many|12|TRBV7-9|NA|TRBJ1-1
CASSAGFDEAFF
TGTGCCAGCAGCGCGGGGTTTGATGAAGCTTTCTTT
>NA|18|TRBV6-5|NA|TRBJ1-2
CASSYSSFSGTENYGYTF
TGTGCCAGCAGTTACTCGAGCTTCTCCGGGACGGAAAACTATGGCTACACCTTC
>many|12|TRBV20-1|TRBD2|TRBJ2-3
CRGTSDPDTQYF
TGCAGGGGGACTAGCGATCCAGATACGCAGTATTTT
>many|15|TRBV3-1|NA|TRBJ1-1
CASSQDLEVGPEAFF
TGTGCCAGCAGCCAAGATCTGGAGGTGGGCCCTGAAGCTTTCTTT
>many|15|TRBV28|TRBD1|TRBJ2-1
CASSYWTGKYNEQFF
TGTGCCAGCAGTTACTGGACAGGGAAGTACAATGAGCAGTTCTTC
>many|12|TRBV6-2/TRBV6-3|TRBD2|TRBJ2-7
CASSYRAGLQYF
TGTGCCAGCAGTTACCGAGCGGGGTTGCAGTACTTC
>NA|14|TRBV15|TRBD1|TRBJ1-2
CATRIQGVPDGYTF
TGTGCCACCAGGATACAGGGGGTGCCGGATGGCTACACCTTC
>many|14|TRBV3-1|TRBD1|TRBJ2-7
CASRRTGRSYEQYF
TGTGCCAGCAGGCGGACAGGCAGATCCTACGAGCAGTACTTC
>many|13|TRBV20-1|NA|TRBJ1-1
CSATSGRTAEAFF
TGCAGTGCTACTTCAGGGAGAACAGCTGAAGCTTTCTTT
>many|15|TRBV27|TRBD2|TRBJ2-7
CASSPGTSRIHEQYF
TGTGCCAGCAGCCCCGGGACTAGTCGGATCCACGAGCAGTACTTC
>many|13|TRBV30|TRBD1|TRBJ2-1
CAIDRGGYNEQFF
TGTGCCATAGACAGGGGGGGATACAATGAGCAGTTCTTC
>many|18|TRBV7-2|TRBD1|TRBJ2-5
CASSLGVGQGASPETQYF
TGTGCCAGCAGCTTAGGGGTCGGGCAGGGGGCTTCCCCAGAGACCCAGTACTTC
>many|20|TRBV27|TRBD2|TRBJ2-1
CASSLRGVWSLAGADNEQFF
TGTGCCAGCAGTTTAAGGGGGGTTTGGTCTTTAGCGGGAGCGGACAATGAGCAGTTCTTC
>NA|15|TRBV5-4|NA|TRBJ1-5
CASSLAGGLNQPQHF
TGTGCCAGCAGCTTGGCGGGTGGGCTTAATCAGCCCCAGCATTTT
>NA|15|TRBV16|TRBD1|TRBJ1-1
CASTRQGARNTEAFF
TGTGCCAGCACCCGGCAGGGGGCGCGGAACACTGAAGCTTTCTTT
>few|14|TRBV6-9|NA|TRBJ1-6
CASSYRHNNSPLHF
TGTGCCAGCAGTTACCGACATAATAATTCACCCCTCCACTTT
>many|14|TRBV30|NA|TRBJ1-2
CAWTLMGRSGGYTF
TGTGCCTGGACCCTCATGGGGCGATCGGGTGGCTACACCTTC
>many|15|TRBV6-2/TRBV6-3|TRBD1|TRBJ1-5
CATQPTPGGGQPQHF
TGTGCCACCCAACCAACCCCAGGGGGCGGTCAGCCCCAGCATTTT
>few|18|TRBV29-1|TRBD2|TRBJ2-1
CSVDPLGLAGQPYNEQFF
TGCAGCGTTGATCCCTTGGGACTAGCGGGCCAACCCTACAATGAGCAGTTCTTC
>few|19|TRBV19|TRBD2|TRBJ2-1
CASSIVGTRGASTYNEQFF
TGTGCCAGTAGTATAGTTGGGACTAGGGGAGCAAGCACCTACAATGAGCAGTTCTTC
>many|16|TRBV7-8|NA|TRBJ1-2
CASSLGWGGRLDGYTF
TGTGCCAGCAGCTTGGGGTGGGGGGGCAGGCTAGATGGCTACACCTTC
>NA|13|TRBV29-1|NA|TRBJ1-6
CSVGGQLNSPLHF
TGCAGCGTTGGAGGTCAGCTGAATTCACCCCTCCACTTT
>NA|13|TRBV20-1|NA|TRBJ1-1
CSVNPKGHPEAFF
TGCAGTGTTAACCCTAAGGGACACCCTGAAGCTTTCTTT
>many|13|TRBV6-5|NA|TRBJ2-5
CASSSPNSRTQYF
TGTGCCAGCAGTTCCCCTAACAGTAGGACCCAGTACTTC
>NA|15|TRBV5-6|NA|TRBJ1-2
CASSPDRSTPYGYTF
TGTGCCAGCAGCCCAGACAGGTCGACTCCGTATGGCTACACCTTC
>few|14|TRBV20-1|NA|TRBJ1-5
CSARVGNSNQPQHF
TGCAGTGCTAGAGTTGGAAATAGCAATCAGCCCCAGCATTTT
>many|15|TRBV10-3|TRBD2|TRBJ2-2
CAISPGTSYTGELFF
TGTGCCATCAGTCCCGGGACTAGTTACACCGGGGAGCTGTTTTTT
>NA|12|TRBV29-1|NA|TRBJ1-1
CSAGTENTEAFF
TGCAGCGCCGGGACGGAGAACACTGAAGCTTTCTTT
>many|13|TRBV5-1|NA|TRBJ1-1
CASSLWGRGEAFF
TGTGCCAGCAGCTTGTGGGGCAGAGGTGAAGCTTTCTTT
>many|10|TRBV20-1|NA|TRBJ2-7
CSVGYYEQYF
TGCAGTGTAGGATACTACGAGCAGTACTTC
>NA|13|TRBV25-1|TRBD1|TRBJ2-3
CASTKTGTDTQYF
TGTGCCAGCACCAAGACAGGGACAGATACGCAGTATTTT
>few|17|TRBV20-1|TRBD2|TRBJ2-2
CSARDRPSGNWAGELFF
TGCAGTGCTAGAGATCGACCTAGCGGTAATTGGGCCGGGGAGCTGTTTTTT
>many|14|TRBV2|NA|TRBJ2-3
CASSARVHQNTQYF
TGTGCCAGCAGTGCCAGGGTCCATCAGAATACGCAGTATTTT
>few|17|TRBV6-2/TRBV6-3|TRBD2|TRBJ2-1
CASSYLAGASRGNEQFF
TGTGCCAGCAGTTACCTAGCGGGGGCCTCCCGGGGGAATGAGCAGTTCTTC
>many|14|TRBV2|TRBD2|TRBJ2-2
CASSGREITGELFF
TGTGCCAGCAGCGGGCGGGAGATCACCGGGGAGCTGTTTTTT
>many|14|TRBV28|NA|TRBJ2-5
CASRTLNLQETQYF
TGTGCCAGCAGGACACTCAATCTCCAAGAGACCCAGTACTTC
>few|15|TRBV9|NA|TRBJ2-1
CASSPPGRPWVEQFF
TGTGCCAGCAGCCCACCGGGGAGGCCCTGGGTTGAGCAGTTCTTC
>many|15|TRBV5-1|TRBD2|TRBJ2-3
CASSLRGMGTDTQYF
TGTGCCAGCAGCTTGCGGGGGATGGGCACAGATACGCAGTATTTT
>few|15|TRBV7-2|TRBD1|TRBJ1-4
CASSRGTGGIEKLFF
TGTGCCAGCAGCAGAGGGACAGGGGGCATTGAAAAACTGTTTTTT
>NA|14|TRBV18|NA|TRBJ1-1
CASSLEQGPAEAFF
TGTGCCAGCTCACTAGAACAGGGTCCGGCTGAAGCTTTCTTT
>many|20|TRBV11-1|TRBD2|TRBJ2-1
CASSFDSGLAGGSSYNEQFF
TGTGCCAGCAGCTTTGATTCGGGACTAGCGGGAGGGAGCTCCTACAATGAGCAGTTCTTC